This T cell receptor beta chain was captured by sequencing in a study of cytotoxic CD8 clonotypes in ibrutinib-treated CLL. Findings and caveats of the study: Treatment saw public clonotypes, which were uncommon, either contract or stay stable. Upon ibrutinib response clonality rose, and upon progression it fell back toward baseline.

V lost 0 bases and J lost 2, with 11 bases in between. The CDR3 consists of 16 residues. Germline CDR1 is KGHSH and CDR2 is LQKENI. On this clone itself: Its target is not known.

A 1 in 200,000 to 1 in 1 million T cell depth was the sequencing target. TCRdb keeps only in-frame clones here, not all; method: immunoSEQ multiplex PCR. The profile covers roughly 200,000 clones, with over 65% appearing a single time and around 5.9% taken by the ten largest. This chain uses TRBV18 with TRBJ1-3; D not certain. The sample here was PBMCs, taken after 12 months of ibrutinib treatment. The sequence was obtained from a human donor with chronic lymphocytic leukemia. CDR3 residues: CASSPPVGIAGNTIYF. In DNA, the CDR3 is TGTGCCAGCTCACCACCCGTCGGGATAGCTGGAAACACCATATATTTT.